This T cell receptor beta chain came from a study of blood T cell repertoires in COVID-19. For the study at large: The United States, Italy and Spain were the sources of the acute and convalescent COVID-19 samples.

Source study methods: By means of reference gene primer amplification, nucleated cell counts were estimated. The protocol was immunoSEQ multiplex PCR, while the TCRdb copy is restricted to in-frame clones and leaves out a portion. The DNA was the basis for D and trimming; V, J and clone size are from that table. This table has approximately 300,000 clones, roughly nine tenths appearing once. Per the germline V gene, CDR1 is SNHLY and CDR2 is FYNNEI. The CDR3 length is 15 residues. The ends were cut back, 7 bases at V and 1 base at J, with 13 bases in the middle. Allocation to cohorts depended on clinical history reported by the participants.

The J gene is TRBJ2-2, the V gene TRBV2; TRBD1 is a possible D gene (6 bases). Material for sequencing was PBMCs or T cells enriched from blood (not recorded which). The TCR was taken from a man aged 55-75 years who had recovered from COVID-19. The CDR3 sequence: CASTGTTVNTGELFF. The CDR3 DNA reads as TGTGCCAGCACAGGGACAACCGTGAACACCGGGGAGCTGTTTTTT.